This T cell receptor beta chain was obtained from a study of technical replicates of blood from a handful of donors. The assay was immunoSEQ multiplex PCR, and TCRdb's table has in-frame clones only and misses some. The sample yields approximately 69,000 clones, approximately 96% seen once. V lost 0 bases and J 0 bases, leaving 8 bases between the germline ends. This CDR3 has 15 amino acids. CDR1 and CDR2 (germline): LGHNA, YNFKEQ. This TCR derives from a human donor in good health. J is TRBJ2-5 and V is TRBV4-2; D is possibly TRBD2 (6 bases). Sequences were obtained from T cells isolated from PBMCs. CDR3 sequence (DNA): TGTGCCAGCAGCCAAGATCGCGGGAACCAAGAGACCCAGTACTTC. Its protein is CASSQDRGNQETQYF.